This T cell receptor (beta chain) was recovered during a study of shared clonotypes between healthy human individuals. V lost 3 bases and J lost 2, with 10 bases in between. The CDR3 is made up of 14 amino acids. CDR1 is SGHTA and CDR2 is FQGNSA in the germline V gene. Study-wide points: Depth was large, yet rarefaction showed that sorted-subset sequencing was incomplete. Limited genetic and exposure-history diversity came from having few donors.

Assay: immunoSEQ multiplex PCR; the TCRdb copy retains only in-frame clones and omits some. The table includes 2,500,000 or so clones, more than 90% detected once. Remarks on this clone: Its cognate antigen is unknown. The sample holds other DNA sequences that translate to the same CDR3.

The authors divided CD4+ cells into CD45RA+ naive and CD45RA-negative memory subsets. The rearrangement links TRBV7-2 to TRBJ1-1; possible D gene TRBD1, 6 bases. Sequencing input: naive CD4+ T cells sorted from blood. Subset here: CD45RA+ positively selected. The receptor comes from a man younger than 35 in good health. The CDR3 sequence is CASSFGGANTEAFF. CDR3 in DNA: TGTGCCAGCAGCTTCGGGGGCGCTAACACTGAAGCTTTCTTT.